A single sample is the source of the 17 T cell receptor beta chains below, sequenced in a study of blood T cells in healthy people across ages. The authors ran a second PCR of 7 to 11 cycles using a sample-barcoded 5' primer and a J-beta primer mix. Via MiXCR, TCRdb re-called the 5' RACE reads, giving one row per CDR3 protein. The repertoire holds about 830,000 distinct CDR3 sequences, 62% seen once, with 25% to 35% in the top ten. Sequences were obtained from blood. All receptors derive from a man aged 25 to 45 in good health.

The chain has TRBV13 and TRBJ2-1, with 12 bases that match TRBD1. The CDR3 is 16 residues long. V gave up 5 bases and J gave up 6 bases; unmatched junction bases: 8. The germline CDR1 and CDR2 sequences are PRHDT and FYEKMQ (reference sequence). The CDR3, as DNA: TGTGCCAGCAGCCCCCAGGGACAGGGGGCTGCCAATGAGCAGTTCTTC. It specifies CASSPQGQGAANEQFF.

A note on this clonotype: At one end, the junction sequence differs from germline, possibly due to a read error. This chain links TRBV4-3 with TRBJ2-6; 8 positions match TRBD1. This CDR3 spans 19 amino acids. Germline-derived CDR1 and CDR2 are LGHNA and YSLEER. CDR3 protein: CASSQIPGQAYSGANVLTF. For the CDR3, the DNA is TGCGCCAGCAGCCAGATTCCGGGACAGGCGTACTCTGGGGCCAATGTCCTGACTTTC.

The chain employs TRBV6-6 and TRBJ2-1; the match to TRBD2 covers 15 bases. This CDR3 comprises 16 residues. V was pared by 2 bases and J by 5 bases, with 1 base of the junction left unmatched. The germline gives CDR1 MNHNY, CDR2 SVGAGI (reference sequence). CDR3 amino acids: CASSYGTSGGHNEQFF. CDR3 DNA sequence: TGTGCCAGCAGTTACGGGACTAGCGGGGGGCACAATGAGCAGTTCTTC.

V usage is TRBV20-1 and J usage is TRBJ2-1, with D hard to call. This CDR3 has 11 amino acids. Germline values: CDR1 DFQATT, CDR2 SNEGSKA (reference sequence). V lost 3 bases to trimming and J lost 7 bases, with 7 bases between them. This chain's CDR3 is CSARGWNEQFF. CDR3 DNA sequence: TGCAGTGCTAGGGGGTGGAATGAGCAGTTCTTC.

The gene calls are TRBV20-1 and TRBJ2-7, with D possibly matching TRBD1 (5 bases). CDR3 length: 15 residues. The germline V gene encodes CDR1 DFQATT and CDR2 SNEGSKA (reference sequence). Between the trimmed V and J ends, which lost 0 bases and 2 bases, there was a span of 14 bases. The CDR3 DNA reads TGCAGTGCTAGAGAAGGGGTGGGGCCTGCCTACGAGCAGTACTTC. It codes for CSAREGVGPAYEQYF.

The CDR3, as DNA: TGCAGTGCTCACCATGGGACAGACGAAAAACTGTTTTTT. This sequence encodes CSAHHGTDEKLFF. This chain joins TRBV20-1 and TRBJ1-4; TRBD1 aligns across 7 bases. The length of the CDR3 is 13 residues. Germline CDR1 and CDR2: DFQATT and SNEGSKA (reference sequence). The ends lost 5 bases at V and 8 bases at J; junction bases unmatched: 8.

This rearrangement joins TRBV20-1 to TRBJ1-5, with D possibly being TRBD1 (5 bases). The CDR3 length is 15 residues. Per the germline V gene, CDR1 is DFQATT and CDR2 is SNEGSKA (reference sequence). Trimming left V 0 bases short and J 4 bases short, with 13 bases between. DNA for the CDR3: TGCAGTGCTAGAGATAGGGCAGGGAGAAATCAGCCCCAGCATTTT. Translated: CSARDRAGRNQPQHF.

The gene calls are TRBV20-1 and TRBJ1-2; tentative D call: TRBD1 (6 bases). Trimming stripped 3 bases from V and 4 bases from J, with 15 bases between. The V gene's germline CDR1 is DFQATT and CDR2 SNEGSKA (reference sequence). The CDR3 has 14 residues. In nucleotides, the CDR3 is TGCAGTGCTAGGGGGGCGGGGAGCCCCTATGGCTACACCTTC. This gives the protein CSARGAGSPYGYTF.

This clonotype has just a few counts. This chain connects TRBV12-3 or TRBV12-4 to TRBJ2-7; D uncertain. This CDR3 comprises 13 residues. The V and J ends lost 1 base and 5 bases respectively, with 9 bases between them. The CDR3 spells CASSLVGFHEQYF. The CDR3 coding sequence is TGTGCCAGCAGTTTAGTGGGTTTCCACGAGCAGTACTTC.

As regards this clonotype: Compared with germline, one end of the junction differs, possibly owing to a read error. The rearrangement joins TRBV6-2 or TRBV6-3 to TRBJ2-1; tentatively, D is TRBD2 (5 bases). Germline lookup yields CDR1 MNHEY and CDR2 SVGEGT. This CDR3 has 14 residues. CDR3 bases: TGTGCCAGTTTATTAGCGTCGTCCTGCAATGAGCAGTTCTTC. It specifies CASLLASSCNEQFF.

The chain uses TRBV20-1 and TRBJ2-3; the match to TRBD2 covers 7 bases. The ends lost 6 bases at V and 5 bases at J; junction bases unmatched: 8. This CDR3 comprises 13 residues. Germline CDR1 and CDR2: DFQATT and SNEGSKA (reference sequence). The CDR3 sequence: CSALGREGDTQYF. DNA of the CDR3: TGCAGTGCCCTGGGGAGGGAGGGAGATACGCAGTATTTT.

The chain carries TRBV2 and TRBJ1-2, with 8 nucleotides matching TRBD1. CDR1 and CDR2 from the germline V gene are SNHLY and FYNNEI. This CDR3 contains 16 residues. The J segment lost 3 bases and the V segment lost 7 bases, leaving 13 bases of the junction unmatched. The CDR3 loop reads CASISDREMFDYGYTF. CDR3 nucleotide sequence: TGTGCCAGCATATCGGACAGGGAAATGTTTGACTATGGCTACACCTTC. Based on the CDR3 plus reference TRBV2 and TRBJ1-2, the full variable domain is EPEVTQTPSHQVTQMGQEVILRCVPISNHLYFYWYRQILGQKVEFLVSFYNNEISEKSEIFDDQFSVERPDGSNFTLKIRSTKLEDSAMYFCASISDREMFDYGYTFGSGTRLTVV.

This chain joins TRBV20-1 and TRBJ2-7; D gene unclear. Trimming removed 6 bases at V and 0 bases at J, with 3 bases between. The CDR3 totals 10 residues. Germline loops: CDR1 DFQATT, CDR2 SNEGSKA (reference sequence). The chain's CDR3 is CSADSYEQYF. CDR3 in DNA: TGCAGTGCCGACTCCTACGAGCAGTACTTC.

The chain employs TRBV15 and TRBJ2-2; D ambiguous. This CDR3 region has 13 residues. Germline assignment: CDR1 LNHNV and CDR2 YYDKDF (reference sequence). V was clipped by 0 bases and J by 7 bases, with 6 bases between them. The DNA of the CDR3 is TGTGCCACCAGCAGAGACAGGATCGGGGAGCTGTTTTTT. Its protein is CATSRDRIGELFF.

This clonotype was detected a few times. This chain joins TRBV29-1 and TRBJ2-1; TRBD2 aligns across 11 bases. CDR3 length: 16 residues. Per germline, CDR1 SQVTM and CDR2 ANQGSEA. V dropped 4 bases and J dropped 10; count of bases not matched to a gene: 15. For the CDR3, the DNA is TGCAGCGTTGTGACTAGCGGGGTAACAATGCCAGGCGAGCAGTTCTTC. Translated, it gives CSVVTSGVTMPGEQFF.

The V gene is TRBV18, the J gene TRBJ2-4; 9 nucleotides line up with TRBD1. The end of the DNA aligns better with TRBJ2-7, so the J call may be wrong. The germline CDR1 and CDR2 sequences are KGHSH and LQKENI. CDR3 size: 15 residues. The chain's CDR3 is CASSPGTGPIHEQYF. The CDR3 DNA reads as TGTGCCAGCTCACCCGGGACAGGGCCTATCCACGAGCAGTACTTC.

DNA for the CDR3: TGTGCCAGCAGTCCGCTGACTAGCGGGGGGGCAAATGAGCAGTTCTTC. Encoded protein: CASSPLTSGGANEQFF. This chain uses TRBV27 with TRBJ2-1, with 14 bases fitting TRBD2. The V gene's germline CDR1 is MNHEY and CDR2 SMNVEV (reference sequence). CDR3 size: 16 residues. Germline trimming cut 5 bases from V and 7 bases from J; bases unmatched to any gene: 7.